The 31 T cell receptor beta chains listed next were all sequenced from one sample in a study of cytomegalovirus exposure and HLA in healthy donors. The PCR had 60 Vbeta and 13 Jbeta primers. The repertoire was sequenced with immunoSEQ multiplex PCR; TCRdb's copy has only in-frame clones and lacks some. The table has roughly 100,000 clones, over 70% seen once. The material sequenced was PBMCs. The origin of the receptors is a male donor in good health and CMV-seropositive.

This chain connects TRBV6-1 to TRBJ2-7; D possibly corresponds to TRBD2 (5 bases). This CDR3 contains 14 residues. Trimming shortened V by 7 bases and J by 0 bases, and 13 bases separated the two germline ends. Germline V gene data show CDR1 as MNHNS and CDR2 as SASEGT. The CDR3 region is CASIAAASSYEQYF. CDR3 DNA: TGTGCCAGCATCGCAGCGGCGAGCTCCTACGAGCAGTACTTC.

This clone was detected a few times. This rearrangement joins TRBV19 to TRBJ2-3, with D possibly being TRBD2 (6 bases). This CDR3 region has 14 residues. Trimming cost V 7 bases and J 3 bases, with 14 bases left between them. From germline, CDR1 is LNHDA and CDR2 SQIVND (reference sequence). Written as DNA, the CDR3 is TGTGCCAGTACCACGGAGGGATTAACAGATACGCAGTATTTT. Protein sequence: CASTTEGLTDTQYF.

This clone was found a few times. The chain joins TRBV6-1 to TRBJ1-1; D unresolved. CDR3 size: 14 residues. CDR1 and CDR2 from the germline V gene are MNHNS and SASEGT. Deletions cut 2 bases from V and 7 bases from J, with 14 bases between. DNA for the CDR3: TGTGCCAGCAGTGAACGGAGGTTGGCTGTTGAAGCTTTCTTT. Residues: CASSERRLAVEAFF.

Details on this clone: This specimen includes other DNA sequences encoding the same CDR3. The chain joins TRBV7-7 to TRBJ2-5; D is uncertain. Trimming removed 2 bases from V and 2 bases from J, with 9 bases in between. Germline values: CDR1 SSHAT, CDR2 FNYEAQ (reference sequence). The CDR3 runs 14 residues. This chain's CDR3 is CASSLLGEQETQYF. The CDR3 DNA reads TGTGCCAGCAGCTTACTCGGAGAACAAGAGACCCAGTACTTC.

This sequence joins TRBV7-8 and TRBJ1-1, with D tentatively TRBD1 (5 bases). CDR1 and CDR2 from the germline V gene are SGHVS and FQNEAQ. V was shortened by 6 bases and J by 5 bases, with 13 bases between the two germline ends. The CDR3 totals 13 residues. The CDR3 loop is CASRSGGSTEAFF. The CDR3 DNA reads TGTGCCAGCAGATCGGGGGGTTCTACTGAAGCTTTCTTT.

J is TRBJ2-2 and V is TRBV7-3; D might be TRBD2 (6 bases). CDR1 and CDR2 (germline): SGHTA, FQGTGA. The CDR3 totals 14 residues. Trimming left V 5 bases short and J 7 bases short, with 14 bases between. The DNA for the CDR3 is TGTGCCAGCAGCCCCCCTGGGCGGGGCGGGGAGCTGTTTTTT. Translation gives CASSPPGRGGELFF.

This chain joins TRBV7-3 and TRBJ1-1; TRBD1 matches 7 bases. Germline values: CDR1 SGHTA, CDR2 FQGTGA. V lost 4 bases and J lost 4; bases outside the gene matches: 3. The CDR3 has 13 residues. CDR3 in amino acids: CASSSTGSTEAFF. Here the CDR3 DNA reads TGTGCCAGCAGCTCGACAGGGAGCACTGAAGCTTTCTTT.

This clone was seen only once. The gene calls are TRBV18 and TRBJ1-2; D gene unclear. The CDR3 covers 14 residues. The V end was cut by 3 bases, the J end by 7 bases, with 15 bases between. Germline CDR1 is KGHSH and CDR2 is LQKENI. The CDR3 sequence: CASSPSGGEAGYTF. In DNA form, the CDR3 reads TGTGCCAGCTCACCCAGTGGTGGGGAGGCTGGCTACACCTTC.

The chain is built from TRBV9 and TRBJ2-7; TRBD1 might be the D (6 bases). The CDR3 extends over 16 amino acids. The germline gives CDR1 SGDLS, CDR2 YYNGEE. Trimming pared 0 bases from V and 3 bases from J, leaving 16 bases between. The DNA of the CDR3 is TGTGCCAGCAGCGTAGCTTCGGACAGTAGGGTCTACGAGCAGTACTTC. Translated, it gives CASSVASDSRVYEQYF.

The genes are TRBV7-2 and TRBJ2-5; maybe TRBD2 (6 bases). CDR1 is SGHTA, CDR2 FQGNSA, per germline. Trimming took 1 base from V and 2 from J, leaving 14 bases between them. The CDR3 totals 16 residues. The CDR3 bases are TGTGCCAGCAGCTTAGGTTGGCGGGGATTGCAAGAGACCCAGTACTTC. Translating gives CASSLGWRGLQETQYF.

The rearrangement joins TRBV30 to TRBJ1-3; tentative D call: TRBD1 (5 bases). V lost 0 bases and J lost 0, with 15 bases in between. Germline CDR1 and CDR2: GTSNPN and SVGIG (reference sequence). This CDR3 is 17 amino acids long. CDR3: CAWSVIGAIFSGNTIYF. CDR3 coding DNA: TGTGCCTGGAGTGTAATAGGGGCGATTTTCTCTGGAAACACCATATATTTT.

The chain recombines TRBV19 with TRBJ1-5; 8 positions match TRBD1. V dropped 6 bases and J dropped 7; count of bases not matched to a gene: 5. Germline lookup yields CDR1 LNHDA and CDR2 SQIVND (reference sequence). The CDR3 covers 13 residues. As DNA, the CDR3 is TGTGCCAGTAGCGACAGGGGATTCCAGCCCCAGCATTTT. Amino acids: CASSDRGFQPQHF.

Only one count was recorded for this clone. V usage is TRBV5-1 and J usage is TRBJ1-2; 7 bases are a match to TRBD1. The V segment lost 4 bases and the J segment 5 bases; nucleotides outside the gene matches: 11. This CDR3 has 15 amino acids. Germline CDR1 SGHRS, CDR2 YFSETQ. For the CDR3, the DNA is TGCGCCAGCAGCACAGGGGCGAACAAAGCGTATGGCTACACCTTC. The encoded protein is CASSTGANKAYGYTF.

This clone showed up just a few times. The chain joins TRBV18 to TRBJ2-5; D is perhaps TRBD2 (6 bases). V lost 11 bases and J 2 bases, leaving 15 bases between the germline ends. The CDR3 has 13 amino acids. CDR1 is KGHSH, CDR2 LQKENI, per germline. CDR3 DNA sequence: TGTGCCTTCGCAGGTAGCGGACAAGAGACCCAGTACTTC. It encodes CAFAGSGQETQYF.

The V and J genes are TRBV18 and TRBJ2-1; TRBD2 aligns across 7 bases. The V gene's germline CDR1 is KGHSH and CDR2 LQKENI. The CDR3 totals 16 residues. V gave up 0 bases and J gave up 5 bases; unmatched junction bases: 7. Here the CDR3 reads CASSPPIRTRDNEQFF. The CDR3 coding sequence is TGTGCCAGCTCACCACCGATTAGGACTAGAGACAATGAGCAGTTCTTC. Full variable domain (rest looked up from reference TRBV18 and TRBJ2-1): NAGVMQNPRHLVRRRGQEARLRCSPMKGHSHVYWYRQLPEEGLKFMVYLQKENIIDESGMPKERFSAEFPKEGPSILRIQQVVRGDSAAYFCASSPPIRTRDNEQFFGPGTRLTVL.

This chain uses TRBV2 with TRBJ2-7, with D perhaps TRBD1 (6 bases). The CDR3 is 18 residues long. V was shortened by 0 bases and J by 2 bases, with 20 bases between the two germline ends. Germline CDR1 reads SNHLY; CDR2 reads FYNNEI. CDR3 DNA: TGTGCCAGCAGTGAAGCGCTTGATGTTTACCGGGACACCTACGAGCAGTACTTC. It codes for CASSEALDVYRDTYEQYF. The full variable domain, rest sourced from reference TRBV2 and TRBJ2-7, is EPEVTQTPSHQVTQMGQEVILRCVPISNHLYFYWYRQILGQKVEFLVSFYNNEISEKSEIFDDQFSVERPDGSNFTLKIRSTKLEDSAMYFCASSEALDVYRDTYEQYFGPGTRLTVT.

J is TRBJ1-1 and V is TRBV5-8; TRBD1 is a possible D gene (6 bases). Deletions cut 5 bases from V and 7 bases from J, with 21 bases between. The germline CDR1 and CDR2 sequences are SGHTS and YDEGEE. The CDR3 is made up of 15 amino acids. CDR3 protein: CASRQNRVGLFEAFF. The CDR3 DNA sequence: TGTGCCAGCAGACAGAACAGGGTCGGGTTGTTTGAAGCTTTCTTT.

The chain recombines TRBV27 with TRBJ2-3; 13 positions agree with TRBD2. CDR3 length: 15 amino acids. V shed 5 bases, J shed 6 bases, and the junction held 5 bases outside the gene matches. Germline V gene data show CDR1 as MNHEY and CDR2 as SMNVEV (reference sequence). CDR3 region: CASSLLAGGPDTQYF. The CDR3 DNA reads TGTGCCAGCAGTCTACTAGCGGGAGGGCCCGATACGCAGTATTTT.

The chain employs TRBV27 and TRBJ2-7, with 7 positions matching TRBD2. The CDR3 runs to 14 residues. After removal of 5 bases from V and 4 bases from J, the junction contained 8 bases not matched to a gene. Germline lookup yields CDR1 MNHEY and CDR2 SMNVEV (reference sequence). CDR3 DNA sequence: TGTGCCAGCAGTCCCTCGGCTAGCGGTTACGAGCAGTACTTC. Amino acid sequence: CASSPSASGYEQYF.

In this sample, this clone turned up a few times. This chain links TRBV19 with TRBJ1-2; tentative D call: TRBD1 (5 bases). The V gene lost 8 bases and the J gene lost 2 bases, with 12 bases spanning the gap. This CDR3 spans 13 amino acids. The germline V gene has CDR1 LNHDA and CDR2 SQIVND (reference sequence). The CDR3 DNA is TGTGCCAGTGGGCAGACAGTCAACTATGGCTACACCTTC. This encodes CASGQTVNYGYTF. Combining the CDR3 with reference TRBV19 and TRBJ1-2 gives the whole variable domain DGGITQSPKYLFRKEGQNVTLSCEQNLNHDAMYWYRQDPGQGLRLIYYSQIVNDFQKGDIAEGYSVSREKKESFPLTVTSAQKNPTAFYLCASGQTVNYGYTFGSGTRLTVV.

V is TRBV7-2 and J is TRBJ2-7; 10 bases map to TRBD2. This CDR3 has 15 residues. J was trimmed by 6 bases and V by 1 base; bases with no gene match: 6. CDR1 SGHTA and CDR2 FQGNSA come from the germline V gene. DNA for the CDR3: TGTGCCAGCAGCTTAGGACTAGCGGGTGCCGGCGAGCAGTACTTC. Amino acid sequence: CASSLGLAGAGEQYF.

This clone was recorded a few times. This rearrangement joins TRBV4-3 to TRBJ1-3; TRBD1 might be the D (5 bases). The CDR3 is 16 amino acids. V lost 3 bases and J lost 1, with 13 bases in between. CDR1 is LGHNA and CDR2 is YSLEER in the germline V gene. CDR3 nucleotides: TGCGCCAGCAGCCAGGGGGGAGCGTATTCTGGAAACACCATATATTTT. The encoded protein is CASSQGGAYSGNTIYF.

This chain joins TRBV29-1 and TRBJ1-2; TRBD1 matches at 7 bases. The CDR3 loop spans 12 amino acids. V lost 7 bases and J lost 8; bases outside the gene matches: 10. The germline gives CDR1 SQVTM, CDR2 ANQGSEA. The CDR3 reads CSGTDRMGGYTF. CDR3 coding DNA: TGCAGCGGGACGGACAGGATGGGCGGCTACACCTTC.

The chain is built from TRBV12-5 and TRBJ2-1; D is undetermined. Between the trimmed V and J ends, which lost 1 base and 6 bases, there was a span of 10 bases. From germline, CDR1 is LGHNT and CDR2 FRNRAP. The CDR3 length is 14 residues. The CDR3 nucleotides are TGTGCTAGTGGTTTGGGTCAAGCCCGCAATGAGCAGTTCTTC. This gives the protein CASGLGQARNEQFF.

With respect to this clone: At one end, the junction sequence differs from germline, possibly due to a read error. This chain connects TRBV28 to TRBJ1-2; 8 nucleotides agree with TRBD1. The CDR3 runs 13 residues. Germline lookup yields CDR1 MDHEN and CDR2 SYDVKM. The CDR3 sequence is CASRDGTGHSLNF. CDR3 bases: TGTGCCAGCAGGGATGGGACAGGACACTCACTGAACTTC.

V usage is TRBV19 and J usage is TRBJ2-7; D gene uncertain. Germline values: CDR1 LNHDA, CDR2 SQIVND (reference sequence). V lost 4 bases and J 0 bases, leaving 16 bases between the germline ends. This CDR3 region has 16 residues. DNA of the CDR3: TGTGCCAGTAGTAAGTTTAGGTCGAGGAGCTCCTACGAGCAGTACTTC. Translating it yields CASSKFRSRSSYEQYF.

The genes are TRBV10-3 and TRBJ1-1; tentatively, D is TRBD1 (5 bases). Trimming stripped 6 bases from V and 2 bases from J, with 16 bases between. This CDR3 is built from 15 residues. Per the germline V gene, CDR1 is ENHRY and CDR2 is SYGVKD. The DNA for the CDR3 is TGTGCCATCAGCCCCCAGCAGGGTCGAAACACTGAAGCTTTCTTT. It encodes CAISPQQGRNTEAFF.

The chain employs TRBV28 and TRBJ1-1, with 11 bases matching TRBD1. The CDR3 runs 17 residues. Germline loops: CDR1 MDHEN, CDR2 SYDVKM. With 5 bases clipped from V and 4 bases from J, the junction kept 12 bases outside the gene matches. The chain's CDR3 is CASSPQPGGTGGTEAFF. The CDR3 DNA sequence: TGTGCCAGCAGTCCCCAGCCGGGGGGGACAGGGGGCACTGAAGCTTTCTTT. The full variable domain, in which reference TRBV28 and TRBJ1-1 provide the parts outside the CDR3, is DVKVTQSSRYLVKRTGEKVFLECVQDMDHENMFWYRQDPGLGLRLIYFSYDVKMKEKGDIPEGYSVSREKKERFSLILESASTNQTSMYLCASSPQPGGTGGTEAFFGQGTRLTVV.

The V call is TRBV28, the J call TRBJ2-1; the match to TRBD2 covers 16 bases. Per germline, CDR1 MDHEN and CDR2 SYDVKM. The V segment lost 6 bases and the J segment 6 bases; nucleotides outside the gene matches: 11. This CDR3 is 18 amino acids long. CDR3 sequence (DNA): TGTGCCAGCAGCCGGGGACTAGCGGGGGGGCTTCGCACCAATGAGCAGTTCTTC. As protein: CASSRGLAGGLRTNEQFF.

This clone was detected only a few times. The chain recombines TRBV4-1 with TRBJ1-6; D call uncertain. Germline CDR1 reads MGHRA; CDR2 reads YSYEKL. The V end lost 1 base, the J end lost 7 bases, and 14 bases lay between the germline ends. The CDR3 totals 16 residues. DNA of the CDR3: TGCGCCAGCAGCCAAGGGCAGGTCAGCACAAATTCACCCCTCCACTTT. It codes for CASSQGQVSTNSPLHF.

This sequence joins TRBV6-1 and TRBJ2-1; TRBD2 matches 7 bases. Germline assignment: CDR1 MNHNS and CDR2 SASEGT. The CDR3 totals 13 residues. V was pared by 3 bases and J by 9 bases, with 5 bases of the junction left unmatched. CDR3 sequence: CASSEHRGGEQFF. CDR3 DNA sequence: TGTGCCAGCAGTGAGCACCGCGGGGGTGAGCAGTTCTTC.